One sample yielded the 9 T cell receptor beta chains listed below, sequenced in a study of T cells in Graves' hyperthyroidism and ophthalmopathy. Amplification targeted TCR beta CDR3 regions from RNA transcripts. The TCR CDR3 was amplified in a first-round RT-PCR using the HTBI primer set. Via MiXCR, TCRdb re-called the multiplex PCR reads, giving one row per CDR3 protein. The data show some 180,000 distinct CDR3 sequences, with about a sixth seen just once and 25% to 35% held by the top ten. Material: blood. The origin of the receptors is a woman aged 50 to 60 with Graves' hyperthyroidism.

The genes are TRBV4-2 and TRBJ1-2; 8 nucleotides match TRBD1. From germline, CDR1 is LGHNA and CDR2 YNFKEQ. V gave up 0 bases and J gave up 3 bases; unmatched junction bases: 3. The CDR3 spans 15 residues. The CDR3 DNA follows: TGTGCCAGCAGCCAAGATCGGGGACAGGACTATGGCTACACCTTC. Protein sequence: CASSQDRGQDYGYTF.

This clonotype was seen ten or more times. The CDR3 reads CASSQVIGRLAGFNEQFF. DNA for the CDR3: TGTGCCAGCAGCCAAGTAATTGGGAGACTAGCGGGTTTCAATGAGCAGTTCTTC. The chain joins TRBV3-1 to TRBJ2-1; 10 nucleotides align to TRBD2. Germline V gene lookup returns CDR1 LGHDT and CDR2 YNNKEL (reference sequence). This CDR3 comprises 18 residues. After removal of 1 base from V and 6 bases from J, the junction contained 12 bases not matched to a gene.

This clonotype was observed at least ten times. The chain is built from TRBV12-5 and TRBJ1-5; D is unclear. The V end was cut by 0 bases, the J end by 3 bases, with 15 bases between. The CDR3 is 17 residues long. CDR1 LGHNT and CDR2 FRNRAP come from the germline V gene. The CDR3 protein is CASGLVPVRVNNQPQHF. The CDR3 bases are TGTGCTAGTGGTTTGGTACCGGTAAGGGTTAACAATCAGCCCCAGCATTTT. Supplemented by reference TRBV12-5 and TRBJ1-5, the full variable domain reads DARVTQTPRHKVTEMGQEVTMRCQPILGHNTVFWYRQTMMQGLELLAYFRNRAPLDDSGMPKDRFSAEMPDATLATLKIQPSEPRDSAVYFCASGLVPVRVNNQPQHFGDGTRLSIL.

In this sample, this clonotype turned up many times. The CDR3 DNA follows: TGCGCCAGCAGCCAACTTAGGACCCGGGGATCACCCCTCCACTTT. Its protein is CASSQLRTRGSPLHF. The J gene is TRBJ1-6, the V gene TRBV4-1, with unresolved D. The CDR3 is made up of 15 amino acids. In germline, CDR1 is MGHRA, CDR2 YSYEKL. The V end was cut by 2 bases, the J end by 10 bases, with 15 bases between.

This clonotype appeared many times. This sequence joins TRBV15 and TRBJ2-5, with TRBD2 identical over 16 bases. Per the germline V gene, CDR1 is LNHNV and CDR2 is YYDKDF (reference sequence). With V trimmed by 4 bases and J by 5 bases, 7 bases remained unmatched. The CDR3 consists of 17 residues. CDR3 sequence: CATSTGTSGGAGETQYF. The CDR3 nucleotides are TGTGCCACCAGCACCGGGACTAGCGGGGGGGCCGGGGAGACCCAGTACTTC.

In this sample, this clonotype turned up many times. Written as DNA, the CDR3 is TGTGCCAGCAGAACCGGGCTAGCGGGGGGTTCGCCTCAGGAGCAGTACTTC. It codes for CASRTGLAGGSPQEQYF. The V gene is TRBV6-1, the J gene TRBJ2-7, with TRBD2 identical over 11 bases. The V and J ends lost 6 bases and 7 bases, in that order; junction bases with no gene match: 17. CDR1 is MNHNS and CDR2 is SASEGT in the germline V gene. The CDR3 covers 17 residues.

There are many counts of this clonotype. The V gene is TRBV7-2, the J gene TRBJ1-1; 8 nucleotides line up with TRBD1. Looked up from germline, CDR1 is SGHTA and CDR2 is FQGNSA. The CDR3 length is 13 residues. V lost 6 bases and J lost 4; bases outside the gene matches: 4. The chain's CDR3 is CASRTGTGTEAFF. As DNA, the CDR3 is TGTGCCAGCAGAACCGGGACAGGCACTGAAGCTTTCTTT.

The table lists this clonotype with many counts. The V and J genes are TRBV20-1 and TRBJ2-1; perhaps D is TRBD1 or TRBD2 (5 bases each). CDR3 length: 14 residues. V was pared by 6 bases and J by 0 bases, with 12 bases between. The germline CDR1 and CDR2 sequences are DFQATT and SNEGSKA (reference sequence). The CDR3 region is CSAGPGSSYNEQFF. In nucleotides, the CDR3 is TGCAGTGCGGGGCCGGGGAGCTCCTACAATGAGCAGTTCTTC.

This clonotype has a count of ten or more. CDR3 protein: CASSLVRSVSSNYGYTF. The CDR3 coding sequence is TGTGCCAGCAGCTTAGTAAGGTCGGTGTCTTCTAACTATGGCTACACCTTC. The J gene is TRBJ1-2, the V gene TRBV7-9; D gene unclear. The length of the CDR3 is 17 residues. Trimming left V 1 base short and J 0 bases short, with 15 bases between. Germline V gene lookup returns CDR1 SEHNR and CDR2 FQNEAQ (reference sequence).